This T cell receptor (beta chain) was retrieved from a study of T cell responses to AZD1222 COVID-19 vaccine. In the study overall: Second-dose timings of about 4 or about 12 weeks were pooled. Notes on the study in general: Females outnumbered males among donors, who were mostly white British; clonal diversity was possibly underestimated. Spike-specific TCR breadth and depth grew following two AZD1222 doses. The study identified only six AZD1222 recipients as seropositive at baseline.

Notes on this clone: Its antigen remains unidentified.

Using immunoSEQ multiplex PCR, the repertoire was profiled, and TCRdb retains in-frame clones only, with some absent. This repertoire shows 100,000 to 150,000 clones, approximately 93% found once; its top ten account for about 5%. The CDR3 has 9 amino acids. The germline V gene encodes CDR1 DFQATT and CDR2 SNEGSKA (reference sequence). V was shortened by 3 bases and J by 5 bases, with 2 bases between the two germline ends. This chain links TRBV20-1 with TRBJ2-7; D is uncertain. The receptor was isolated from an adult in good health. Source: peripheral blood, taken on day 0 of AZD1222 vaccination. In nucleotides, the CDR3 is TGCAGTGCTAGCCACGAGCAGTACTTC. This encodes CSASHEQYF.